Below, 21 T cell receptor beta chains from the same sample are listed, as sequenced in a study of blood T cell repertoires in COVID-19. Libraries were prepared by immunoSEQ multiplex PCR; TCRdb keeps only in-frame clonotypes and omits some of them. The sample has about 250,000 clones; 80% to 85% are singletons. What was sequenced was peripheral blood. The receptors here all came from a person between 70 and 80 years old with COVID-19, enrolled during active disease.

The chain links TRBV2 to TRBJ1-2; D not resolved. This CDR3 has 13 amino acids. Germline CDR1 SNHLY, CDR2 FYNNEI. Deletions cut 1 base from V and 1 base from J, with 4 bases between. The CDR3 DNA is TGTGCCAGCAGTGAAGTAGATAACTATGGCTACACCTTC. It is translated as CASSEVDNYGYTF.

V usage is TRBV5-1 and J usage is TRBJ2-3; 13 nucleotides align to TRBD2. V was clipped by 3 bases and J by 0 bases; unmatched bases: 10. CDR1 and CDR2 from the germline V gene are SGHRS and YFSETQ. The CDR3 has 19 amino acids. CDR3 DNA sequence: TGCGCCAGCAGCTCTGGACTAGCGGGGGCGACCTCTAGCACAGATACGCAGTATTTT. Its protein is CASSSGLAGATSSTDTQYF. Supplemented by reference TRBV5-1 and TRBJ2-3, the full variable domain reads KAGVTQTPRYLIKTRGQQVTLSCSPISGHRSVSWYQQTPGQGLQFLFEYFSETQRNKGNFPGRFSGRQFSNSRSEMNVSTLELGDSALYLCASSSGLAGATSSTDTQYFGPGTRLTVL.

This chain joins TRBV6-1 and TRBJ1-5; D not resolved. Trimming pared 0 bases from V and 2 bases from J, leaving 23 bases between. The CDR3 sequence is 20 residues long. The germline CDR1 and CDR2 sequences are MNHNS and SASEGT. CDR3 nucleotides: TGTGCCAGCAGTGAAGCGCTTCGAGGTAGTTATCGGGAGGGCAATCAGCCCCAGCATTTT. Amino acid sequence: CASSEALRGSYREGNQPQHF.

The chain employs TRBV20-1 and TRBJ2-3; 10 bases agree with TRBD2. The CDR3 is 15 residues long. The germline CDR1 and CDR2 sequences are DFQATT and SNEGSKA (reference sequence). With V trimmed by 3 bases and J by 11 bases, 14 bases remained unmatched. DNA of the CDR3: TGCAGTGCTAGTAATCCTAGCGGGGGCCACCTTTTGCAGTATTTT. It codes for CSASNPSGGHLLQYF.

This sequence joins TRBV15 and TRBJ2-7; the match to TRBD1 covers 8 bases. This CDR3 is 16 amino acids long. Germline V gene lookup returns CDR1 LNHNV and CDR2 YYDKDF (reference sequence). V dropped 3 bases and J dropped 0; count of bases not matched to a gene: 7. This CDR3 reads CATSRERQGRSYEQYF. The CDR3 DNA reads as TGTGCCACCAGCAGGGAAAGACAGGGGCGCTCCTACGAGCAGTACTTC.

V usage is TRBV7-3 and J usage is TRBJ1-6; D is uncertain. Germline V gives CDR1 SGHTA, CDR2 FQGTGA. CDR3 length: 14 residues. Trimming left V 3 bases short and J 7 bases short, with 10 bases between. DNA of the CDR3: TGTGCCAGCAGCTTTAAAGGGAGGAATTCACCCCTCCACTTT. Translating it yields CASSFKGRNSPLHF.

The chain uses TRBV6-5 and TRBJ1-1; no definite D call. This CDR3 has 14 amino acids. The ends were cut back, 2 bases at V and 9 bases at J, with 16 bases in the middle. CDR1 and CDR2 (germline): MNHEY, SVGAGI. CDR3 in amino acids: CASSYEINRPKAFF. The DNA for the CDR3 is TGTGCCAGCAGTTACGAAATCAACAGACCGAAAGCTTTCTTT.

For the CDR3, the DNA is TGTGCCAGCAGTTCTGAGACTAGCTCCTACAATGAGCAGTTCTTC. Residues: CASSSETSSYNEQFF. The V and J genes are TRBV2 and TRBJ2-1, with D perhaps matching TRBD2 (6 bases). Germline lookup yields CDR1 SNHLY and CDR2 FYNNEI. The CDR3 is 15 residues long. Trimming took off 5 bases at V and 0 bases at J, with 11 bases between the two ends.

The V call is TRBV7-2, the J call TRBJ2-1; 9 nucleotides line up with TRBD2. Germline V gives CDR1 SGHTA, CDR2 FQGNSA. The CDR3 length is 15 residues. The junction had 10 bases not matched to a gene; V was cut back by 5 bases and J by 8 bases. In DNA form, the CDR3 reads TGTGCCAGCAGCCCAACAGGGACTAGCTCGCATGAGCAGTTCTTC. It encodes CASSPTGTSSHEQFF.

The rearrangement joins TRBV2 to TRBJ2-7; 10 bases map to TRBD1. Germline-derived CDR1 and CDR2 are SNHLY and FYNNEI. The trim removed 2 bases at V and 5 bases at J, leaving 6 bases unmatched. The CDR3 consists of 15 residues. The CDR3 sequence: CASSEWTGGVNEQYF. The DNA for the CDR3 is TGTGCCAGCAGTGAATGGACAGGGGGTGTCAACGAGCAGTACTTC.

This clone has only a few counts. The chain joins TRBV4-1 to TRBJ1-3; D gene ambiguous. This CDR3 comprises 15 residues. The V end lost 5 bases, the J end lost 0 bases, and 11 bases lay between the germline ends. Germline V gene lookup returns CDR1 MGHRA and CDR2 YSYEKL. CDR3 nucleotides: TGCGCCAGCAGCTCAATGAGCCTCTCTGGAAACACCATATATTTT. Amino acid sequence: CASSSMSLSGNTIYF.

V is TRBV19 and J is TRBJ1-6; 7 bases align to TRBD1. Per germline, CDR1 LNHDA and CDR2 SQIVND (reference sequence). Unmatched junction bases numbered 14, after V lost 5 bases and J lost 10 bases. This CDR3 region has 16 residues. The CDR3 reads CASSSTTGWQGSPLHF. CDR3 DNA: TGTGCCAGTAGTTCAACGACAGGGTGGCAGGGCTCACCCCTCCACTTT.

The V and J genes are TRBV7-2 and TRBJ2-3, with TRBD2 as a possible D gene (6 bases). V lost 4 bases, J lost 2 bases, and 13 bases lay in between. The CDR3 is made up of 15 amino acids. Per the germline V gene, CDR1 is SGHTA and CDR2 is FQGNSA. The CDR3 sequence is CASSSRWGVTDTQYF. The CDR3 coding sequence is TGTGCCAGCAGCTCTAGGTGGGGGGTCACAGATACGCAGTATTTT.

This clone was picked up a small number of times. The gene calls are TRBV11-2 and TRBJ2-3, with a tentative D call TRBD1 (7 bases). Trimming cost V 5 bases and J 11 bases, with 14 bases left between them. The CDR3 is 12 amino acids. Per germline, CDR1 SGHAT and CDR2 FQNNGV. The CDR3 loop is CASSVGGTEQYF. The CDR3, as DNA: TGTGCCAGCAGCGTAGGGGGGACAGAGCAGTATTTT.

The rearrangement links TRBV7-2 to TRBJ2-3, with TRBD2 identical over 15 bases. Germline V gives CDR1 SGHTA, CDR2 FQGNSA. Germline trimming cut 5 bases from V and 5 bases from J; bases unmatched to any gene: 5. The CDR3 is 16 residues long. CDR3 nucleotide sequence: TGTGCCAGCAGCCCGGGACTAGCGGGGGGTAGAGATACGCAGTATTTT. This sequence encodes CASSPGLAGGRDTQYF.

The chain has TRBV6-5 and TRBJ1-3; D ambiguous. Trimming pared 5 bases from V and 2 bases from J, leaving 10 bases between. This CDR3 comprises 14 residues. Germline values: CDR1 MNHEY, CDR2 SVGAGI. For the CDR3, the DNA is TGTGCCAGCAGTCGGGAGGTAACTGGAAACACCATATATTTT. Its protein is CASSREVTGNTIYF.

The chain is built from TRBV6-1 and TRBJ1-5, with TRBD1 as a possible D gene (5 bases). The ends were cut back, 3 bases at V and 0 bases at J, with 6 bases in the middle. Germline CDR1 MNHNS, CDR2 SASEGT. The CDR3 has 14 residues. The CDR3 nucleotides read TGTGCCAGCAGTGAGGACAATAGCAATCAGCCCCAGCATTTT. Amino acid sequence: CASSEDNSNQPQHF.

The chain carries TRBV12-5 and TRBJ2-3; 9 bases fit TRBD2. The V and J ends lost 0 bases and 5 bases, in that order; junction bases with no gene match: 12. The CDR3 has 18 residues. Germline CDR1 and CDR2: LGHNT and FRNRAP. The CDR3 sequence: CASGLVPNSGGKGDTQYF. The CDR3 coding sequence is TGTGCTAGTGGTTTGGTACCCAATAGCGGGGGAAAAGGAGATACGCAGTATTTT.

The chain recombines TRBV6-2 or TRBV6-3 with TRBJ1-1; 9 bases are a match to TRBD1. With V trimmed by 4 bases and J by 10 bases, 1 base remained unmatched. Germline V gene sequence: CDR1 MNHEY, CDR2 SVGEGT. The CDR3 contains 11 residues. The CDR3 DNA reads as TGTGCCAGCAGTTTACAGGGGGCAGCTTTCTTT. Translating it yields CASSLQGAAFF.

J is TRBJ2-1 and V is TRBV5-1, with D tentatively TRBD2 (5 bases). CDR3 length: 11 amino acids. Trimming left V 4 bases short and J 7 bases short, with 6 bases between. Germline CDR1 reads SGHRS; CDR2 reads YFSETQ. CDR3 bases: TGCGCCAGCAGCGGGAGAAATGAGCAGTTCTTC. This translates into CASSGRNEQFF. The whole variable domain, filled in from reference TRBV5-1 and TRBJ2-1, reads KAGVTQTPRYLIKTRGQQVTLSCSPISGHRSVSWYQQTPGQGLQFLFEYFSETQRNKGNFPGRFSGRQFSNSRSEMNVSTLELGDSALYLCASSGRNEQFFGPGTRLTVL.

The chain links TRBV7-3 to TRBJ1-2, with a weak D call TRBD1 (6 bases). The germline gives CDR1 SGHTA, CDR2 FQGTGA. V dropped 5 bases and J dropped 3 bases, with 13 bases sitting between them. The CDR3 sequence is 14 residues long. CDR3 in amino acids: CASSPRGGDYGYTF. CDR3 nucleotides: TGTGCCAGCAGCCCACGAGGGGGGGACTATGGCTACACCTTC.